The clone carrying this T cell receptor beta chain was seen a few times. The antigen is not known. The Oncomine TCR Beta short-read assay was what sequenced the DNA obtained from cultured CD4+ T cells. TCRdb reanalysed the PCR reads using MiXCR and keeps one entry per CDR3 protein. In the table there are about 6,100 distinct CDR3 sequences, roughly two fifths of which are singletons. This CDR3 is 13 amino acids long. The germline V gene encodes CDR1 SGHTA and CDR2 FQGNSA. V was cut by 1 base and J by 4 bases, with 7 bases left in between. The treatment denotes: roughly nine-day PBMC culture with coronavirus spike peptide pools or control peptides (ViraFEST assay). From the unexposed donor, CD4+ T cells were collected ahead of the COVID-19 pandemic (2011-2018). The sample originates from a study of vaccination and CD4 T cells after COVID-19. Study-wide results and limits: Spike mono-reactivity was found in 304 of the 307 vaccine-specific clones identified in convalescent patients.

The sequenced sample consisted of CD4+ T cells from blood, cultured in vitro. The chain recombines TRBV7-2 with TRBJ2-5; D remains ambiguous. The sequence was collected from a human donor in good health. Here the CDR3 DNA reads TGTGCCAGCAGCTTAGAACTAATAGAGACCCAGTACTTC. It encodes CASSLELIETQYF.